The next 4 T cell receptor beta chains were all read from a single sample in a study of shared T cell receptors in the human thymus. Sequencing used immunoSEQ multiplex PCR; TCRdb keeps in-frame clones, though not all of them. The profile shows some 700,000 clones, 88% of them singletons. The sample was also linked to a second study, of human thymus T cells.

The source material was thymocytes. Source of these receptors: a boy younger than two with a congenital heart defect.

The gene calls are TRBV11-3 and TRBJ2-7; 9 bases match TRBD1. This CDR3 has 15 amino acids. Trimming took 4 bases from V and 0 from J; bases not matched to a gene: 4. Germline loops: CDR1 SGHNT, CDR2 YENEEA. CDR3 residues: CASSSTGGLSYEQYF. The CDR3 DNA sequence: TGTGCCAGCAGCTCCACAGGGGGCCTCTCCTACGAGCAGTACTTC.

The V call is TRBV6-4, the J call TRBJ2-1; the match to TRBD2 covers 12 bases. CDR3 length: 24 residues. V was pared by 6 bases and J by 0 bases, with 27 bases of the junction left unmatched. Germline V CDR1 and CDR2: MRHNA, SNTAGT. CDR3 loop: CASSDEGFLPGTSGRWSSYNEQFF. CDR3 DNA sequence: TGTGCCAGCAGCGACGAGGGCTTCCTCCCTGGGACTAGCGGGCGATGGAGCTCCTACAATGAGCAGTTCTTC.

J is TRBJ2-7 and V is TRBV6-5, with TRBD2 as a possible D gene (5 bases). V gave up 6 bases and J gave up 4 bases, with 19 bases separating them. Germline CDR1 MNHEY, CDR2 SVGAGI. The CDR3 runs to 15 residues. CDR3 residues: CASSRHPTTPYEQYF. The CDR3, as DNA: TGTGCCAGCAGCCGCCATCCGACTACTCCTTACGAGCAGTACTTC.

The CDR3 is CASSSPRTQYF. CDR3 coding DNA: TGTGCCAGTAGTAGCCCGCGGACCCAGTACTTC. The rearrangement joins TRBV19 to TRBJ2-5; D gene uncertain. Germline loops: CDR1 LNHDA, CDR2 SQIVND (reference sequence). Trimming took off 4 bases at V and 7 bases at J, with 7 bases between the two ends. CDR3 size: 11 residues.